These 16 T cell receptor beta chains came from one sample sequenced in a study of early T cells in non-severe SARS-CoV-2 infection. Using its own MiXCR run on the 5' RACE reads, TCRdb lists one record per CDR3 protein. The sample lists tens of thousands of distinct CDR3 sequences, about 6% occurring once. The specimen was whole blood. Receptor source: an adult who was a healthcare worker with PCR-confirmed SARS-CoV-2 infection or an uninfected control (not recorded which).

This clonotype has ten or more counts. The rearrangement links TRBV12-3 or TRBV12-4 to TRBJ1-1, with 10 positions matching TRBD1. V dropped 5 bases and J dropped 4; count of bases not matched to a gene: 7. The CDR3 spans 15 residues. CDR3 bases: TGTGCCAGCAGTCCGGGGACAGGGGCGGGCACTGAAGCTTTCTTT. It translates to CASSPGTGAGTEAFF.

Only a few counts were recorded for this clonotype. The J gene is TRBJ2-1, the V gene TRBV19, with 7 bases matching TRBD2. Losses at the gene ends were 10 bases for V and 0 bases for J; bases not matched to a gene: 15. This CDR3 comprises 17 residues. CDR1 and CDR2 (germline): LNHDA, SQIVND (reference sequence). The CDR3, as DNA: TGTGCCACGAGGCGAGCGGGGATCCTCAGCTCCTACAATGAGCAGTTCTTC. It is translated as CATRRAGILSSYNEQFF.

This clonotype was counted many times. The chain is built from TRBV27 and TRBJ1-6; D uncertain. The V and J ends lost 1 base and 9 bases respectively, with 10 bases between them. This CDR3 comprises 14 residues. Germline values: CDR1 MNHEY, CDR2 SMNVEV (reference sequence). The CDR3 region is CASSLYGERSPLHF. DNA for the CDR3: TGTGCCAGCAGTTTATATGGGGAACGTTCACCCCTCCACTTT.

In this sample, this clonotype turned up a few times. This sequence joins TRBV3-1 and TRBJ2-5; D unclear. The germline gives CDR1 LGHDT, CDR2 YNNKEL (reference sequence). The CDR3 length is 12 residues. V was shortened by 4 bases and J by 5 bases, with 8 bases between the two germline ends. The CDR3, as DNA: TGTGCCAGCAGCCTCCTTCGCGAGACCCAGTACTTC. The encoded protein is CASSLLRETQYF.

In this sample, this clonotype turned up many times. The V call is TRBV2, the J call TRBJ1-6, with 8 positions matching TRBD1. This CDR3 region has 15 residues. Trimming took 4 bases from V and 9 from J; bases not matched to a gene: 8. Germline CDR1 is SNHLY and CDR2 is FYNNEI. CDR3: CASSVLGQGASPLHF. The CDR3 region has the DNA TGTGCCAGCAGTGTCTTAGGGCAGGGGGCTTCACCCCTCCACTTT.

There are many counts of this clonotype. V is TRBV12-3 or TRBV12-4 and J is TRBJ2-3; D possibly corresponds to TRBD1 (5 bases). The V end lost 5 bases, the J end lost 1 base, and 13 bases lay between the germline ends. There are 15 residues in the CDR3. The CDR3 nucleotides read TGTGCCAGCAGTCTCTATGGACAACGCACAGATACGCAGTATTTT. Translating it yields CASSLYGQRTDTQYF.

This clonotype was seen at least ten times. This rearrangement joins TRBV20-1 to TRBJ1-4; D not resolved. CDR3 length: 15 residues. The V gene's germline CDR1 is DFQATT and CDR2 SNEGSKA (reference sequence). The V gene lost 1 base and the J gene lost 3 bases, with 12 bases spanning the gap. The chain's CDR3 is CSARVYRGSNEKLFF. The CDR3 DNA reads TGCAGTGCTAGAGTCTACCGAGGGTCTAATGAAAAACTGTTTTTT.

This chain joins TRBV20-1 and TRBJ2-3; D uncertain. Germline CDR1 DFQATT, CDR2 SNEGSKA (reference sequence). V lost 0 bases and J lost 0, with 10 bases in between. The CDR3 totals 15 residues. CDR3 sequence reads: CSARDRMASTDTQYF. For the CDR3, the DNA is TGCAGTGCTAGAGATCGAATGGCTAGCACAGATACGCAGTATTTT.

This rearrangement joins TRBV11-2 to TRBJ1-2; the D gene is possibly TRBD1 (5 bases). V was shortened by 5 bases and J by 0 bases, with 16 bases between the two germline ends. CDR1 is SGHAT, CDR2 FQNNGV, per germline. The CDR3 loop spans 16 amino acids. CDR3 DNA: TGTGCCAGCAGCGCAATGGGACGGAGGTCTAACTATGGCTACACCTTC. It specifies CASSAMGRRSNYGYTF.

This clonotype was seen only a few times. The J gene is TRBJ2-2, the V gene TRBV6-5; the match to TRBD2 covers 9 bases. Germline assignment: CDR1 MNHEY and CDR2 SVGAGI. Trimming at V came to 0 bases and at J to 0 bases, leaving 5 bases not matched to a gene. The CDR3 totals 18 residues. CDR3 sequence reads: CASSYSYRTSANTGELFF. As DNA, the CDR3 is TGTGCCAGCAGTTACTCCTATCGGACTAGCGCGAACACCGGGGAGCTGTTTTTT.

This clonotype was found a few times. The CDR3 is CASSEYRSMNTEAFF. CDR3 bases: TGTGCCAGCAGTGAGTATAGATCAATGAACACTGAAGCTTTCTTT. V and J are TRBV6-5 and TRBJ1-1, with D unclear. Deletions cut 5 bases from V and 0 bases from J, with 13 bases between. The length of the CDR3 is 15 residues. CDR1 and CDR2 from the germline V gene are MNHEY and SVGAGI.

This clonotype was seen only a few times. This sequence joins TRBV7-2 and TRBJ1-1; D is uncertain. Germline CDR1 is SGHTA and CDR2 is FQGNSA. Trimming removed 8 bases at V and 1 base at J, with 11 bases between. This CDR3 comprises 13 residues. The CDR3 reads CASGTQRNTEAFF. The DNA of the CDR3 is TGTGCCAGCGGAACTCAGAGGAACACTGAAGCTTTCTTT.

This clonotype came up many times. This sequence joins TRBV30 and TRBJ1-1, with 7 bases identical to TRBD1. CDR1 GTSNPN and CDR2 SVGIG come from the germline V gene (reference sequence). The CDR3 runs to 13 residues. The J segment lost 2 bases and the V segment lost 3 bases, leaving 3 bases of the junction unmatched. The CDR3 sequence: CAWRGQPNTEAFF. CDR3 nucleotides: TGTGCCTGGAGGGGACAGCCTAACACTGAAGCTTTCTTT. Based on the CDR3 plus reference TRBV30 and TRBJ1-1, the full variable domain is SQTIHQWPATLVQPVGSPLSLECTVEGTSNPNLYWYRQAAGRGLQLLFYSVGIGQISSEVPQNLSASRPQDRQFILSSKKLLLSDSGFYLCAWRGQPNTEAFFGQGTRLTVV.

The V gene is TRBV28, the J gene TRBJ2-7, with TRBD2 matching 8 bases. This CDR3 is 16 amino acids long. Trimming took 5 bases from V and 6 from J; bases not matched to a gene: 15. CDR1 and CDR2 (germline): MDHEN, SYDVKM. CDR3 protein: CASSPATSEGSGEQYF. DNA for the CDR3: TGTGCCAGCAGTCCAGCGACTAGCGAGGGTAGTGGCGAGCAGTACTTC.

This clonotype was picked up many times. V is TRBV12-3 or TRBV12-4 and J is TRBJ2-2; D assignment may be TRBD1 or TRBD2 (5 bases each). The CDR3 runs 13 residues. V was shortened by 6 bases and J by 6 bases, with 11 bases between the two germline ends. The CDR3 reads CASSAPGPGELFF. In nucleotides, the CDR3 is TGTGCCAGCAGCGCCCCGGGACCCGGGGAGCTGTTTTTT.

This clonotype was seen more than once but under ten times. The chain recombines TRBV7-2 with TRBJ2-5; 10 bases map to TRBD2. The V gene end was trimmed by 5 bases and the J gene end by 5 bases; junction bases not matched to a gene: 5. The CDR3 length is 14 residues. Germline V gene lookup returns CDR1 SGHTA and CDR2 FQGNSA. The CDR3 DNA reads TGTGCCAGCAGCCACAGCGGGGGGGCTGAGACCCAGTACTTC. Its translation: CASSHSGGAETQYF.